This T cell receptor (beta chain) came from a study of T cell responses to AZD1222 COVID-19 vaccine. Notes on the study in general: Regions 160-218 and 743-854 held dominance among vaccine-associated CD4 TCRs, which spanned spike.

The data were produced by immunoSEQ multiplex PCR, yet TCRdb's version contains in-frame clones alone and is incomplete. The table includes about 190,000 clones, around 87% detected once. Concerning this clone itself: Antigen unknown.

The V gene's germline CDR1 is SNHLY and CDR2 FYNNEI. J gave up 10 bases and V 3 bases, and 6 bases lay outside the gene matches. This CDR3 region has 15 residues. This chain uses TRBV2 with TRBJ2-1; 13 nucleotides agree with TRBD2. Sample: peripheral blood, taken on day 0 of AZD1222 vaccination. The receptor comes from an adult in good health. Written as DNA, the CDR3 is TGTGCCAGCAGTGAGCTCGGACTAGCGGGGGCAGAGCAGTTCTTC. Translating it yields CASSELGLAGAEQFF.